This note documents a single T cell receptor beta chain sequence. The CDR3 is 15 amino acids. Losses at the gene ends were 5 bases for V and 3 bases for J; bases not matched to a gene: 9. Germline CDR1 reads MDHEN; CDR2 reads SYDVKM. This record comes from a study of blood T cell repertoires in COVID-19. In the authors' methods: Using reference gene primer amplification, nucleated cell counts were estimated. Clones were sequenced by immunoSEQ multiplex PCR, and TCRdb holds only the in-frame ones, with some missing. V and J calls plus clone size are reproduced from that table; the DNA served to infer D and trimming. The sample includes 240,000 or so clones, roughly 79% of them seen just once.

The sequencing sample was made of peripheral blood. The chain recombines TRBV28 with TRBJ2-7; TRBD2 aligns across 8 bases. This TCR was sampled from a woman aged 80 or over with acute or convalescent COVID-19. CDR3 in amino acids: CASSRAAGGNYEQYF. Written as DNA, the CDR3 is TGTGCCAGCAGTCGGGCCGCGGGGGGAAACTACGAGCAGTACTTC.